Listed below are T cell receptor beta chains from one sample, sequenced in a study of T cell responses to AZD1222 COVID-19 vaccine. TCRdb's table, derived via immunoSEQ multiplex PCR, lists solely in-frame clones and lacks some. The sample has under 200,000 clones, about 94% seen once; the top ten hold roughly 8.4%. The input for sequencing was peripheral blood, taken on day 0 of AZD1222 vaccination. The origin of the receptors is an adult in good health. The CDR3 runs from the conserved cysteine through the conserved F or W. A D gene is named only where the DNA matches it firmly. Only part of the rows carry a size: once, few, many, or a class if the clone is expanded.

cdr3_length clone_size j_call d_call v_call cdr3_nt cdr3_aa
14 . TRBJ2-3 . TRBV9 TGTGCCAGCAGCGTAGTGCCAGGGCCAGATACGCAGTATTTT CASSVVPGPDTQYF
14 . TRBJ2-3 TRBD1 TRBV15 TGTGCCACCAGCAGAACAGGGGGCGCGGATACGCAGTATTTT CATSRTGGADTQYF
18 . TRBJ1-1 TRBD1 TRBV28 TGTGCCAGCAGTTTCTCCGACAGGGGGCTAGGTCCAAACACTGAAGCTTTCTTT CASSFSDRGLGPNTEAFF
16 . TRBJ1-3 . TRBV3-1/TRBV3-2 TGTGCCAGCAGCCAAGGGTCAGCCCTCTCTGGAAACACCATATATTTT CASSQGSALSGNTIYF
15 . TRBJ2-3 TRBD1 TRBV28 TGTGCCAGCAGTACGGACAGGGCCCGCACAGATACGCAGTATTTT CASSTDRARTDTQYF
18 . TRBJ2-1 . TRBV12-5 TGTGCTAGTGGTTTGGTACGAAGCCGCGGGTCCCCCTACAATGAGCAGTTCTTC CASGLVRSRGSPYNEQFF
14 . TRBJ2-3 TRBD2 TRBV2 TGTGCCAGCAGTGAATGGAGATGGGGGGGTACGCAGTATTTT CASSEWRWGGTQYF
14 . TRBJ1-5 . TRBV5-4 TGTGCCAGCAGCTTGGGACAGACCAATCAGCCCCAGCATTTT CASSLGQTNQPQHF
14 . TRBJ2-5 . TRBV6-6 TGTGCCAGCAGTTACTCTCGGCTCCTAGGGACCCAGTACTTC CASSYSRLLGTQYF
12 . TRBJ2-1 . TRBV6-5 TGTGCCAGCAGTTACTCCGGGGATGAGCAGTTCTTC CASSYSGDEQFF
16 . TRBJ2-7 . TRBV7-8 TGTGCCAGCAGCTTAGCGTCAGGCCTAAGCTCCTACGAGCAGTACTTC CASSLASGLSSYEQYF
15 . TRBJ1-4 . TRBV4-2 TGTGCCAGCAGCCCCCGCCCGGGGTATAATGAAAAACTGTTTTTT CASSPRPGYNEKLFF
13 . TRBJ2-2 . TRBV7-8 TGTGCCAGCATACGAGGGGGGCCCGGGGAGCTGTTTTTT CASIRGGPGELFF
18 . TRBJ2-1 TRBD1 TRBV30 TGTGCCTGGAGGGGCGGACAGGGCCTAGCGAAAACCTACAATGAGCAGTTCTTC CAWRGGQGLAKTYNEQFF
13 . TRBJ1-1 TRBD1 TRBV14 TGTGCCAGCAGCAAAAGACAGGGCTCTGAAGCTTTCTTT CASSKRQGSEAFF
13 . TRBJ1-1 . TRBV18 TGTGCCAGCTCACCACCGTCGAACACTGAAGCTTTCTTT CASSPPSNTEAFF
13 . TRBJ2-2 . TRBV29-1 TGCAGCGTTGGGACATTGAACACCGGGGAGCTGTTTTTT CSVGTLNTGELFF
13 . TRBJ1-5 . TRBV19 TGTGCCAGTAGTTTAGGGGGTCGGGAGCCCCAGCATTTT CASSLGGREPQHF
13 . TRBJ1-5 . TRBV6-1 TGTGCCAGCAGTGAAAGACCCAATCAGCCCCAGCATTTT CASSERPNQPQHF
14 . TRBJ2-7 . TRBV6-6 TGTGCCAGCACCTCGGGAGGGGGCCTCTACGAGCAGTACTTC CASTSGGGLYEQYF
22 once TRBJ2-5 TRBD2 TRBV3-1/TRBV3-2 TGTGCCAGCAGCCAAAATTGCCCCCCGAGCGGGAGGCCCCCCGTGAACCAAGAGACCCAGTACTTC CASSQNCPPSGRPPVNQETQYF
14 . TRBJ2-2 . TRBV6-5 TGTGCCGGCCGGACAAGGTCGAACACCGGGGAGCTGTTTTTT CAGRTRSNTGELFF
14 . TRBJ1-3 . TRBV28 TGTGCCAGCAGTTTATCTTCAGCCGTGGACACCATATATTTT CASSLSSAVDTIYF
15 . TRBJ2-7 . TRBV7-9 TGTGCCAGCAGTTACCTGACTACAGATTCCTACGAGCAGTACTTC CASSYLTTDSYEQYF
16 . TRBJ2-7 TRBD1 TRBV25-1 TGTGCCAGCAGTGAGGCCCCAGGACAGGCGGACTACGAGCAGTACTTC CASSEAPGQADYEQYF
16 . TRBJ2-1 . TRBV18 TGTGCCAGCTCACCACGCAGCTCTATTGGGGACAATGAGCAGTTCTTC CASSPRSSIGDNEQFF
15 . TRBJ1-5 . TRBV9 TGTGCCAGCAGCGTAAGGGGACTGAGCAATCAGCCCCAGCATTTT CASSVRGLSNQPQHF